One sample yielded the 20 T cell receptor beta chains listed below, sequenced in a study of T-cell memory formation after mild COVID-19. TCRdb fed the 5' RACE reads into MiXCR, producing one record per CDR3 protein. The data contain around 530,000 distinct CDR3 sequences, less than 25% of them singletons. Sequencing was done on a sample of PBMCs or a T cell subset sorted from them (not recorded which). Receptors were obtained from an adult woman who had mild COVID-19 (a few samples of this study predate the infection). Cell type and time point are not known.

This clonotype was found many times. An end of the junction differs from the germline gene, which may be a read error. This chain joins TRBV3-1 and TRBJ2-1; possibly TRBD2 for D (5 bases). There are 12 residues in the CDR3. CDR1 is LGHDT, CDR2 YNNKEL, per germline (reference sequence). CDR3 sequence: CAALGGGNEQFF. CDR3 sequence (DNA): TGCGCTGCCCTAGGAGGCGGGAATGAGCAGTTCTTC.

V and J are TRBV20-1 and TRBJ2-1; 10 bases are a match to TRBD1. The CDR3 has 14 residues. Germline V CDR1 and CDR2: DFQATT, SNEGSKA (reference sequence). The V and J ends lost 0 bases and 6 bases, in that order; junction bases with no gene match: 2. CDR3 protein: CSARDWDRGNEQFF. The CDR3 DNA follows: TGCAGTGCTAGAGATTGGGACAGGGGCAATGAGCAGTTCTTC.

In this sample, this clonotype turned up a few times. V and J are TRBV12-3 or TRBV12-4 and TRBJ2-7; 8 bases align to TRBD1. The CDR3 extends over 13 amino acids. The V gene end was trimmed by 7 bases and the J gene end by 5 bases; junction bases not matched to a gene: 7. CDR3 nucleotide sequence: TGTGCCAGCACCTCGGACAGGGCCCACGAGCAGTACTTC. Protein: CASTSDRAHEQYF.

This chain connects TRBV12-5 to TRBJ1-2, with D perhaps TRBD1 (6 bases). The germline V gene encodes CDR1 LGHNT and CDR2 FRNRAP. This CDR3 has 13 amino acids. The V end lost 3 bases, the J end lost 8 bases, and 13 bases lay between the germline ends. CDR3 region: CASGFHAGAGYTF. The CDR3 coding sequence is TGTGCTAGTGGTTTCCACGCAGGGGCGGGCTACACCTTC.

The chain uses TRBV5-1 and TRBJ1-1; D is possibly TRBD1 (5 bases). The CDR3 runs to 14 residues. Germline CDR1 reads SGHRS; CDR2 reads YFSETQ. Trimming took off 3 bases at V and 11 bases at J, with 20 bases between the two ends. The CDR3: CASSWGYRTGGAFF. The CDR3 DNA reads TGCGCCAGCAGCTGGGGCTACAGGACCGGAGGGGCTTTCTTT.

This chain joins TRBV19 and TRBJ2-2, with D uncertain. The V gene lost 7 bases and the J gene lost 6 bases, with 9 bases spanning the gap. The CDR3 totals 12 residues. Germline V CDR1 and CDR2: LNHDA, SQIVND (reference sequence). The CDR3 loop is CASTFVAGELFF. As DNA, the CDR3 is TGTGCCAGTACATTCGTCGCCGGGGAGCTGTTTTTT.

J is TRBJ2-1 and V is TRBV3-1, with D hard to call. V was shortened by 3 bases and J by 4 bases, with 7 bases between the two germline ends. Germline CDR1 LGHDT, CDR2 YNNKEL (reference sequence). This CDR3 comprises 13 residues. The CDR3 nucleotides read TGTGCCAGCAGCCATCTCGGTTACAATGAGCAGTTCTTC. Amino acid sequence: CASSHLGYNEQFF.

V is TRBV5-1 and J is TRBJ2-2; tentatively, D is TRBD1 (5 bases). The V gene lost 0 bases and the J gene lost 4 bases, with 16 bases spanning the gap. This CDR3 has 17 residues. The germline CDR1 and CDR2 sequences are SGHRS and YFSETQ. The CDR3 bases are TGCGCCAGCAGCTTGGCCTGGTCAGGGTCGGGCACCGGGGAGCTGTTTTTT. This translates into CASSLAWSGSGTGELFF.

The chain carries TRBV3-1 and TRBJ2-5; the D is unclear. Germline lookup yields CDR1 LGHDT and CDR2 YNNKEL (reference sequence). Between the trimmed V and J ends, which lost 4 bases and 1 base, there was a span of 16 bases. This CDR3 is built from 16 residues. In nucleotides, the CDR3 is TGTGCCAGCAGCCCAGGTAGTAGGGCCCTCCAAGAGACCCAGTACTTC. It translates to CASSPGSRALQETQYF.

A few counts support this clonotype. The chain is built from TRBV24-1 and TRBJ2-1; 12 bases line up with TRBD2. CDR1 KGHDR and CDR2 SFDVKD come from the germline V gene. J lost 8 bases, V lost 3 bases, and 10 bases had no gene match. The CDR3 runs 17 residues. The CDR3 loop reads CATSDPSTSGSRYEQFF. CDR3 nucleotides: TGTGCCACCAGTGATCCTTCGACTAGCGGGAGTAGGTATGAGCAGTTCTTC.

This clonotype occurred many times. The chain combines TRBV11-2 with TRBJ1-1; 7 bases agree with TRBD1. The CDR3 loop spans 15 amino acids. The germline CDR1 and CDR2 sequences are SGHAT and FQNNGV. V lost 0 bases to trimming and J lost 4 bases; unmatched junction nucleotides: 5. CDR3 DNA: TGTGCCAGCAGCTTAGATACAGGGGCGAGCACTGAAGCTTTCTTT. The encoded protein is CASSLDTGASTEAFF.

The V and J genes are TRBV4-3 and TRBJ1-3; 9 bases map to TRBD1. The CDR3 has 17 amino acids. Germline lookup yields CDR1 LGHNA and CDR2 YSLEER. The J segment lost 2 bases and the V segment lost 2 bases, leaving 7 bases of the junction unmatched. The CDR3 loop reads CASSQKVGQGPGNTIYF. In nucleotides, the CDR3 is TGCGCCAGCAGCCAAAAAGTGGGACAGGGTCCTGGAAACACCATATATTTT.

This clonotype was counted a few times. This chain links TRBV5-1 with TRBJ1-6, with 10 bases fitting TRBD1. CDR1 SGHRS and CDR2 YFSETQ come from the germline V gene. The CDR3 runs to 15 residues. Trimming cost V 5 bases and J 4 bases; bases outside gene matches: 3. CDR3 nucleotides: TGCGCCAGCAGTATGGGACAGGGGTATAATTCACCCCTCCACTTT. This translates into CASSMGQGYNSPLHF.

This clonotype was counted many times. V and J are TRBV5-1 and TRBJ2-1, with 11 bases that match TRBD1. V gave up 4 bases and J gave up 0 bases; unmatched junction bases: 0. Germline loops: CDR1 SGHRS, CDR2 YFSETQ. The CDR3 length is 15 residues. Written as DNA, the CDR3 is TGCGCCAGCAGCGGGACAGGGGGCTCCTACAATGAGCAGTTCTTC. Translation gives CASSGTGGSYNEQFF.

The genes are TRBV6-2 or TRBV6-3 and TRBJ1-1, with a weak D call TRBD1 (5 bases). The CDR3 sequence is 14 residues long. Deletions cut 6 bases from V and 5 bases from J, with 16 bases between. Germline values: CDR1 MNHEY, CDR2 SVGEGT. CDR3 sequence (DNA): TGTGCCAGCAGCCTCACCCTTGGGGGAACTGAAGCTTTCTTT. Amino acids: CASSLTLGGTEAFF.

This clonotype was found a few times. The CDR3 reads CASSSHHGGLAGELFF. The CDR3 DNA sequence: TGTGCCAGCAGCTCCCACCATGGGGGTCTTGCCGGGGAGCTGTTTTTT. This chain connects TRBV3-1 to TRBJ2-2, with D possibly being TRBD1 or TRBD2 (5 bases each). V was trimmed by 5 bases and J by 6 bases, leaving 19 bases between them. The CDR3 has 16 residues. Germline V gene sequence: CDR1 LGHDT, CDR2 YNNKEL (reference sequence). Full variable domain (rest looked up from reference TRBV3-1 and TRBJ2-2): DTAVSQTPKYLVTQMGNDKSIKCEQNLGHDTMYWYKQDSKKFLKIMFSYNNKELIINETVPNRFSPKSPDKAHLNLHINSLELGDSAVYFCASSSHHGGLAGELFFGEGSRLTVL.

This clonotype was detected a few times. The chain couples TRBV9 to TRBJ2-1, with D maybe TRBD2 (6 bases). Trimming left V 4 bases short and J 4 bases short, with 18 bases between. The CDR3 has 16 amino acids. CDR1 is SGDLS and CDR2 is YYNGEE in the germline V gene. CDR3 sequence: CASSPYRLAIYNEQFF. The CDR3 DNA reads TGTGCCAGCAGCCCCTACCGGCTAGCGATATACAATGAGCAGTTCTTC.

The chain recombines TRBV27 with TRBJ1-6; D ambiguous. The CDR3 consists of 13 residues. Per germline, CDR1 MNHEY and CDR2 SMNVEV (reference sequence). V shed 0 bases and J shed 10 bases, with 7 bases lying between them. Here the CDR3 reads CASSLSWASPLHF. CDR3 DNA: TGTGCCAGCAGTTTATCTTGGGCCTCACCCCTCCACTTT.

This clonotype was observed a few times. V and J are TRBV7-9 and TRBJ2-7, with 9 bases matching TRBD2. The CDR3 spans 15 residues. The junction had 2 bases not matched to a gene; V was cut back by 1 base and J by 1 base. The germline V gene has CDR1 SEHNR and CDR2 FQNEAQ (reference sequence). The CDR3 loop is CASSLVAGESYEQYF. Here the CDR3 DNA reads TGTGCCAGCAGCTTAGTAGCGGGGGAATCCTACGAGCAGTACTTC. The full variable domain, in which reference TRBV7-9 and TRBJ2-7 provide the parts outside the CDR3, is DTGVSQNPRHKITKRGQNVTFRCDPISEHNRLYWYRQTLGQGPEFLTYFQNEAQLEKSRLLSDRFSAERPKGSFSTLEIQRTEQGDSAMYLCASSLVAGESYEQYFGPGTRLTVT.

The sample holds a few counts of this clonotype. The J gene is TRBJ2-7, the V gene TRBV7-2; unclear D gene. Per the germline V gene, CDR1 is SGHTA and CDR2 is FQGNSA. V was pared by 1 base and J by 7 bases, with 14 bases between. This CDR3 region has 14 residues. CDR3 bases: TGTGCCAGCAGCTTAGAAGGGTTGGGTGGTGAGCAGTACTTC. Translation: CASSLEGLGGEQYF.